One and the same sample provided the 4 T cell receptor beta chains below, sequenced in a study of shared clonotypes between healthy human individuals. Only in-frame clones appear in the TCRdb table, and some are missing; sequencing was by immunoSEQ multiplex PCR. The sample shows roughly 2,300,000 clones, less than 95% of them seen only once. Material: naive CD4+ T cells from PBMCs. Subset specified: CD45RA+ positively selected. These receptors came from a man between 18 and 29 years old in good health. Some clones in this sample may be carry-over from other donors' samples.

The chain recombines TRBV4-2 with TRBJ2-7, with D uncertain. Trimming took 0 bases from V and 0 from J, leaving 9 bases between them. Per germline, CDR1 LGHNA and CDR2 YNFKEQ. The CDR3 runs to 15 residues. CDR3: CASSQDRASSYEQYF. The DNA of the CDR3 is TGTGCCAGCAGCCAAGATCGGGCTTCCTCCTACGAGCAGTACTTC.

About this clone itself: The same CDR3 arises from other DNA sequences in this sample as well. This chain links TRBV2 with TRBJ2-1; D call uncertain. Trimming cost V 8 bases and J 0 bases, with 2 bases left between them. The germline CDR1 and CDR2 sequences are SNHLY and FYNNEI. This CDR3 spans 11 amino acids. The CDR3 region has the DNA TGTGCCAGCTCCTCCTACAATGAGCAGTTCTTC. Encoded protein: CASSSYNEQFF.

This chain connects TRBV21-1 to TRBJ1-3. TRBV21-1 is a recognized pseudogene. CDR3 size: 17 residues. The CDR3 bases are TGTGCCAGCAGCAAAAGGGCTCCGTCTCCCTCTGGAAACACCATATATTTT. Its translation is CASSKRAPSPSGNTIYF.

A remark on this clone: The junction does not match germline at one end; this may be a read error. The CDR3 nucleotides read TGTGCCAGCAGCGAAGGGACTAGCGGGAGCGGGGTTTTGGAGACCCAGTACTTC. Protein sequence: CASSEGTSGSGVLETQYF. The V and J genes are TRBV2 and TRBJ2-5; 14 bases fit TRBD2. This CDR3 spans 18 amino acids. Germline CDR1 reads SNHLY; CDR2 reads FYNNEI.